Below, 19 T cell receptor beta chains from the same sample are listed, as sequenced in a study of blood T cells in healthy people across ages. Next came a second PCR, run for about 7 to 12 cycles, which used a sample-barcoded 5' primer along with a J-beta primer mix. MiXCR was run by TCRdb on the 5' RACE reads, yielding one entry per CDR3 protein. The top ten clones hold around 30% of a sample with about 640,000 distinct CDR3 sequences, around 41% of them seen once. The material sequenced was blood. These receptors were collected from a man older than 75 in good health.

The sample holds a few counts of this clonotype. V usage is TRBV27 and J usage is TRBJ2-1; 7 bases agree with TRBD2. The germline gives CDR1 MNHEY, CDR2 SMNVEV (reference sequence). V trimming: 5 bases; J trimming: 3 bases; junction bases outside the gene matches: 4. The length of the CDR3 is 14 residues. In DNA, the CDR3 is TGTGCCAGCAGTCCGGGAGGTGACTACAATGAGCAGTTCTTC. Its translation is CASSPGGDYNEQFF.

For the CDR3, the DNA is TGCGCCAGCAGCTTGACGACAGGGGTGGGCTATGGCTACACCTTC. It codes for CASSLTTGVGYGYTF. The V call is TRBV5-1, the J call TRBJ1-2; 8 bases line up with TRBD1. With 1 base clipped from V and 4 bases from J, the junction kept 6 bases outside the gene matches. This CDR3 is built from 15 residues. Germline loops: CDR1 SGHRS, CDR2 YFSETQ. The variable domain in full, completed from reference TRBV5-1 and TRBJ1-2, reads KAGVTQTPRYLIKTRGQQVTLSCSPISGHRSVSWYQQTPGQGLQFLFEYFSETQRNKGNFPGRFSGRQFSNSRSEMNVSTLELGDSALYLCASSLTTGVGYGYTFGSGTRLTVV.

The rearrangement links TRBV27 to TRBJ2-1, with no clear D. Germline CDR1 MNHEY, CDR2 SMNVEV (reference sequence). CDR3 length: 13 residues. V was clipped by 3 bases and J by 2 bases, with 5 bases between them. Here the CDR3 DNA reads TGTGCCAGCAGTTTTGGCCCCTACAATGAGCAGTTCTTC. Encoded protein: CASSFGPYNEQFF.

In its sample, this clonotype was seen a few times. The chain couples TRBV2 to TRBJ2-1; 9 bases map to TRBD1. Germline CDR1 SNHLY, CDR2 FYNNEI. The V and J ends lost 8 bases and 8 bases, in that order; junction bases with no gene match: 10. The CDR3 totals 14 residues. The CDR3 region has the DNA TGTGCCAGCGGGGGACAGGGAAGGGGCCATGAGCAGTTCTTC. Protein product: CASGGQGRGHEQFF. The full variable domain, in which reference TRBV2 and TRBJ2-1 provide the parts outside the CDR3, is EPEVTQTPSHQVTQMGQEVILRCVPISNHLYFYWYRQILGQKVEFLVSFYNNEISEKSEIFDDQFSVERPDGSNFTLKIRSTKLEDSAMYFCASGGQGRGHEQFFGPGTRLTVL.

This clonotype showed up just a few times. The CDR3 loop reads CASSNTPSGEQFF. The CDR3 DNA reads TGTGCCAGCAGCAACACTCCTAGCGGTGAGCAGTTCTTC. The genes are TRBV11-2 and TRBJ2-1; TRBD2 agrees at 7 bases. Germline V lookup: CDR1 SGHAT, CDR2 FQNNGV. The junction had 7 bases not matched to a gene; V was cut back by 5 bases and J by 9 bases. The CDR3 sequence is 13 residues long.

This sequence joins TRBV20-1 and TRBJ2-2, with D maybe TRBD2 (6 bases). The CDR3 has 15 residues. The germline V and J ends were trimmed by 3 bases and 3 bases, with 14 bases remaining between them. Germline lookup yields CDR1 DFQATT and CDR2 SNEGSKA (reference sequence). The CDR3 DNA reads TGCAGTGCTAGGAAGGGAGGCAGTTACACCGGGGAGCTGTTTTTT. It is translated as CSARKGGSYTGELFF.

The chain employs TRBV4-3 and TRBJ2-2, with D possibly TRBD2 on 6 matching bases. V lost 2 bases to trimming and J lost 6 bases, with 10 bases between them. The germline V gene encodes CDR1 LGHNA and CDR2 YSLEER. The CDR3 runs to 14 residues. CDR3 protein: CASSQRRGAGELFF. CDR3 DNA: TGCGCCAGCAGCCAAAGGCGGGGAGCCGGGGAGCTGTTTTTT.

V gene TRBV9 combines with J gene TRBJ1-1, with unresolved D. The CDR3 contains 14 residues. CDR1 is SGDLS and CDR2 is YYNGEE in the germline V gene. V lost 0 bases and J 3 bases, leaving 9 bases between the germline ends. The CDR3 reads CASSVVESDTEAFF. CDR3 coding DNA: TGTGCCAGCAGCGTAGTAGAGAGCGACACTGAAGCTTTCTTT.

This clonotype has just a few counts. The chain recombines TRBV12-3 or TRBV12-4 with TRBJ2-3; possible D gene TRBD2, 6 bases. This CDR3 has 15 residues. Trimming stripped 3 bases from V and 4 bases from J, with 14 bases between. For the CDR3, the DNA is TGTGCCAGCAGTTTGCGGGCGGGGACTCCAGATACGCAGTATTTT. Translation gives CASSLRAGTPDTQYF.

The CDR3 DNA sequence: TGTGCCAGCAGTGACAACACCGGGGAGCTGTTTTTT. Protein product: CASSDNTGELFF. The V gene is TRBV6-4, the J gene TRBJ2-2, with D unresolved. The CDR3 has 12 residues. Trimming pared 2 bases from V and 2 bases from J, leaving 0 bases between. The germline V gene encodes CDR1 MRHNA and CDR2 SNTAGT.

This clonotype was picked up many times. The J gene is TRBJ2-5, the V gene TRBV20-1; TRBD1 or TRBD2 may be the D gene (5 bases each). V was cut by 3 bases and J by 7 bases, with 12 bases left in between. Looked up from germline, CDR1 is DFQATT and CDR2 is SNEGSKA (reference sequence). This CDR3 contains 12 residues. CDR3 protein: CSASFRGGTQYF. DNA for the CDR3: TGCAGTGCTAGTTTCCGTGGGGGGACCCAGTACTTC.

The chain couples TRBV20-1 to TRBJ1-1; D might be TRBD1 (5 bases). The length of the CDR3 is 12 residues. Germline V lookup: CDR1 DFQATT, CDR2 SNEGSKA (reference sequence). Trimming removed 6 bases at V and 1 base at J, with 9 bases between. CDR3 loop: CSAEDTNTEAFF. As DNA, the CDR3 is TGCAGTGCCGAGGACACGAACACTGAAGCTTTCTTT.

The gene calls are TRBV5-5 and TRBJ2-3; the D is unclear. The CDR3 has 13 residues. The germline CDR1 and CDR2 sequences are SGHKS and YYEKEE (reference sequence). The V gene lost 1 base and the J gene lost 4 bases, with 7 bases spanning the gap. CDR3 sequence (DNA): TGTGCCAGCAGCTTGAGGACCCCAGATACGCAGTATTTT. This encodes CASSLRTPDTQYF.

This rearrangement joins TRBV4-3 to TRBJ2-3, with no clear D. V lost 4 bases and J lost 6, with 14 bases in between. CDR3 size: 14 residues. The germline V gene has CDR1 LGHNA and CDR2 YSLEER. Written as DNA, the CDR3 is TGCGCCAGCAGCCCGTCCTCTAGGTCCGATACGCAGTATTTT. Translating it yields CASSPSSRSDTQYF.

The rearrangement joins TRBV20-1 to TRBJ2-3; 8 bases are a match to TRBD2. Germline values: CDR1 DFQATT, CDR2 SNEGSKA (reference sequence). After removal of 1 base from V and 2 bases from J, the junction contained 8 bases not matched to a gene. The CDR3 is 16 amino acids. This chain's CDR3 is CSARALTSGTTDTQYF. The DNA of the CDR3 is TGCAGTGCTAGAGCGCTAACTAGCGGCACCACAGATACGCAGTATTTT.

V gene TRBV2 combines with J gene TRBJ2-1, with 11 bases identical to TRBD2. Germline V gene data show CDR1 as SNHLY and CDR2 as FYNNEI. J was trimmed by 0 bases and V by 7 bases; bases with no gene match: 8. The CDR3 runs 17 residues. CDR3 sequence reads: CASIGSSGRSSYNEQFF. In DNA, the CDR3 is TGTGCCAGCATTGGGTCTAGCGGGAGGAGCTCCTACAATGAGCAGTTCTTC.

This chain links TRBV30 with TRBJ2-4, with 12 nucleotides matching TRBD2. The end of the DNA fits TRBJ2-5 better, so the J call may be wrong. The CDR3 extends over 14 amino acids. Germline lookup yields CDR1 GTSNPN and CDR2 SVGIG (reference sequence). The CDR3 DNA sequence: TGTGCCTGGAGGAAGGGACTAGCGGGTGAGACCCAGTACTTC. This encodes CAWRKGLAGETQYF.

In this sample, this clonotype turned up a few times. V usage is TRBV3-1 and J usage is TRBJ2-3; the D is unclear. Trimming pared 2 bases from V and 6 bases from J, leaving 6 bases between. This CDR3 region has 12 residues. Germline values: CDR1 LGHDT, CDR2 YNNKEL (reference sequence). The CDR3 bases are TGTGCCAGCAGCCAACGGGTTGATACGCAGTATTTT. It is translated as CASSQRVDTQYF.

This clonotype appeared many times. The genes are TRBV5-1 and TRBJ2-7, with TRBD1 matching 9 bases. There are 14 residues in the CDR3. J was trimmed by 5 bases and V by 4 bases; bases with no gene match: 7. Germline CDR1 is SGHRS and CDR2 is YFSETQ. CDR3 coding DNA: TGCGCCAGCAGCCGTGGACAGGGGTTTAACGAGCAGTACTTC. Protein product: CASSRGQGFNEQYF. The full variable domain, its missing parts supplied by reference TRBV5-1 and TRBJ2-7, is KAGVTQTPRYLIKTRGQQVTLSCSPISGHRSVSWYQQTPGQGLQFLFEYFSETQRNKGNFPGRFSGRQFSNSRSEMNVSTLELGDSALYLCASSRGQGFNEQYFGPGTRLTVT.